The next 8 T cell receptor beta chains were all read from a single sample in a study of OX40 agonist ivuxolimab in advanced cancers. Libraries were made using the immunoSEQ multiplex PCR assay. The table was pulled from immuneACCESS by TCRdb, which kept in-frame rearrangements only. Such tables lose some clones; where checked, under half of the loss comes from unresolved V genes, and the rest has no known cause. This sample lists fewer than 95,000 clones; approximately 90% were detected once. Of the sample, 0.7% to 0.95% is held by the ten largest clones. Sequencing was performed on CD4+ or CD8+ T cells sorted from blood, taken in a trial of the OX40 agonist ivuxolimab. Receptors originate from an adult with an advanced solid tumor such as melanoma, head and neck, liver or kidney cancer.

The chain links TRBV7-3 to TRBJ2-2; D is possibly TRBD1 (6 bases). V dropped 8 bases and J dropped 5 bases, with 15 bases sitting between them. Germline lookup yields CDR1 SGHTA and CDR2 FQGTGA. The CDR3 is made up of 14 amino acids. The CDR3 bases are TGTGCCAGCGGCCTGACAGGACCGACCGGGGAGCTGTTTTTT. Its protein is CASGLTGPTGELFF.

This rearrangement joins TRBV27 to TRBJ1-3, with 9 bases lining up with TRBD1. The CDR3 has 20 amino acids. In germline, CDR1 is MNHEY, CDR2 SMNVEV (reference sequence). Unmatched junction bases numbered 16, after V lost 3 bases and J lost 1 base. DNA for the CDR3: TGTGCCAGCAGTTTGCCCCAGGCATCCGGACAGGGGAGGTCTGGAAACACCATATATTTT. Protein product: CASSLPQASGQGRSGNTIYF.

The chain is built from TRBV4-2 and TRBJ2-4; TRBD2 matches at 9 bases. With V trimmed by 0 bases and J by 7 bases, 7 bases remained unmatched. CDR3 length equals 16 residues. Germline V CDR1 and CDR2: LGHNA, YNFKEQ. The CDR3 nucleotides are TGTGCCAGCAGCCAAGATCCGGCGGGAGGGTGGAACATTCAGTACTTC. Translating gives CASSQDPAGGWNIQYF.

V usage is TRBV7-9 and J usage is TRBJ2-7; no firm D call. CDR1 and CDR2 (germline): SEHNR, FQNEAQ (reference sequence). V lost 2 bases to trimming and J lost 4 bases, with 15 bases between them. The CDR3 is 15 amino acids. The DNA for the CDR3 is TGTGCCAGCAGCTTACTAATCGCAGGTTATTACGAGCAGTACTTC. As protein: CASSLLIAGYYEQYF.

This chain connects TRBV18 to TRBJ2-7, with 11 bases lining up with TRBD1. The V segment lost 3 bases and the J segment 5 bases; nucleotides outside the gene matches: 3. Per the germline V gene, CDR1 is KGHSH and CDR2 is LQKENI. The length of the CDR3 is 14 residues. DNA of the CDR3: TGTGCCAGCTCACCCCGGACAGGGGGCGACGAGCAGTACTTC. Its protein is CASSPRTGGDEQYF.

This clone was recorded once. This chain connects TRBV7-9 to TRBJ1-2, with a possible D match to TRBD1 (6 bases). CDR3 size: 14 residues. The germline CDR1 and CDR2 sequences are SEHNR and FQNEAQ (reference sequence). Deletions cut 6 bases from V and 3 bases from J, with 14 bases between. The CDR3: CASRPNRADYGYTF. The CDR3 region has the DNA TGTGCCAGCAGGCCAAACAGGGCAGACTATGGCTACACCTTC.

This clone showed up just once. The genes are TRBV28 and TRBJ1-4; TRBD1 matches at 11 bases. The CDR3 length is 16 residues. Germline assignment: CDR1 MDHEN and CDR2 SYDVKM. V shed 5 bases, J shed 7 bases, and the junction held 9 bases outside the gene matches. The CDR3 coding sequence is TGTGCCAGCAGTACGTCCCCCGGGACAGGGGGTGAAAAACTGTTTTTT. It codes for CASSTSPGTGGEKLFF. Complete variable domain (other parts from reference TRBV28 and TRBJ1-4): DVKVTQSSRYLVKRTGEKVFLECVQDMDHENMFWYRQDPGLGLRLIYFSYDVKMKEKGDIPEGYSVSREKKERFSLILESASTNQTSMYLCASSTSPGTGGEKLFFGSGTQLSVL.

The chain is built from TRBV6-6 and TRBJ2-7; perhaps TRBD1 as D (5 bases). The CDR3 is 15 amino acids. The V and J ends lost 6 bases and 6 bases respectively, with 21 bases between them. Germline V CDR1 and CDR2: MNHNY, SVGAGI (reference sequence). CDR3 in DNA: TGTGCCAGCAGCCCAATGGGGCAAGTTCCCTCCGAGCAGTACTTC. Its translation: CASSPMGQVPSEQYF.